This T cell receptor (beta chain) was identified in a study of shared clonotypes between healthy human individuals. CDR1 is KGHSH and CDR2 is LQKENI in the germline V gene. CDR3 length equals 13 residues. The V gene lost 3 bases and the J gene lost 4 bases, with 10 bases spanning the gap. In the authors' workflow: ImmunoSEQ supplied junction-only sequences lacking quality scores, so filtering was different. Clones were sequenced by immunoSEQ multiplex PCR, and TCRdb holds only the in-frame ones, with some missing. The DNA was the basis for D and trimming; V, J and clone size are from that table. The sample shows about 2.4 million clones, roughly 93% of them seen only once. The split of CD4+ cells yielded CD45RA+ naive and CD45RA-negative memory subsets.

The J gene is TRBJ2-7, the V gene TRBV18; unclear D gene. Sequencing used naive CD4+ T cells from PBMCs. The subset here: CD45RA+ positively selected. This sequence originates from a man aged 18 to 29 in good health. Some clones in this sample may be carry-over from other donors' samples. The CDR3 DNA follows: TGTGCCAGCTCACCCACGTCGGTTTACGAGCAGTACTTC. Translating gives CASSPTSVYEQYF.